The following is a T cell receptor (beta chain) sequence with its context. Its matching antigen is unknown. Sequenced by immunoSEQ multiplex PCR; TCRdb stores in-frame clones only, minus some. The sample carries 250,000 or so clones, nearly 90% recorded once. Germline V CDR1 and CDR2: MDHEN, SYDVKM. The CDR3 sequence is 15 residues long. With 6 bases clipped from V and 1 base from J, the junction kept 5 bases outside the gene matches. This record belongs to a study of cytomegalovirus exposure and HLA in healthy donors. Whole-study results and caveats: Some TCR beta chains (roughly 150 of them) were listed as cytomegalovirus-associated.

The sequence was collected from a woman aged 18 to 35 in good health and CMV-seronegative. The source material was PBMCs. The rearrangement joins TRBV28 to TRBJ2-7; 11 nucleotides match TRBD2. In DNA, the CDR3 is TGTGCCAGCAGGGGTCTAGCGGGGGGATCCTACGAGCAGTACTTC. It encodes CASRGLAGGSYEQYF.